This entry features one T cell receptor beta chain sequence. Its antigen remains unidentified. Base qualities are not recorded, but no much larger clone differs from it by a single base. This sample is part of a study of shared clonotypes between healthy human individuals (dated by TCRdb to the early 2020s). The study in broad terms: Three men and two women, aged 18 to 49 years, made up the cohort. Between about 0.85 and 8.9 billion PBMCs per donor were obtained by leukapheresis. For each donor, CD4 naive and CD4 memory were each given three plates, CD8 naive was given two plates, and CD8 memory was given one plate. Blood TCR repertoires of four to six healthy adults were deeply sequenced to estimate repertoire size and the extent of clonotype sharing between individuals. To increase sequencing depth and limit assay-specific biases, different laboratories used diverse techniques to prepare libraries and sequence TCR repertoires. The investigation overall reported the following: Because the study included a small number of donors, the genetic and exposure-history diversity represented was limited. Pairwise subsampling indicated that sequencing depth was expected to affect the degree of clonotype sharing among donors. Higher generation probabilities were observed for clonotypes shared by all four sorted-subset donors than for non-shared clonotypes. Sampling was restricted to blood, and TCR repertoires in tissue are likely to differ from TCR repertoires in blood. Larger estimated clonotype richness was generally found for naive subsets than for memory subsets. Incomplete sequencing was indicated by rarefaction of sorted-subset datasets, despite the large sequencing depth. Across four donors, approximately 5% of naive CD4, 3% to 3.5% of naive CD8, about 2% of memory CD4, and around 0.4% of memory CD8 clonotypes were shared.

V has 6 bases trimmed and J has 0 bases trimmed; junction bases matching no gene number 2. The CDR3, cysteine through phenylalanine, is 13 amino acids long. The DNA shown is the 39-base CDR3, in frame from base 1. Sequences LNHDA (CDR1) and SQIVND (CDR2) are obtained from the germline V gene (reference sequence). Donors were healthy HIV-negative adults with no recently reported acute infections or vaccinations. Every donor was a Caucasian adult living in Nashville, Tennessee, USA. CD4+ T cells were enriched by magnetic negative selection, after which naive cells were positively selected on CD45RA and the negative fraction was taken as the memory subset. Blood was collected by leukapheresis, and PBMCs were isolated by Ficoll-Histopaque density gradient centrifugation and then cryopreserved in liquid nitrogen vapor phase. Purity and quantity of every magnetically sorted T cell population were checked by analytical flow cytometry. Each sorted fraction had its genomic DNA isolated and then quantified by UV absorbance on a Nanodrop 2000c.

Using the deep immunoSEQ assay, multiplex PCR amplified TCR CDR3 regions from genomic DNA. Extracted genomic DNA from each cell subset was spread evenly across all wells of several immunoSEQ 96-well plates, with each plate serving as a replicate. Each replicate PCR for sorted subsets received around 0.2 ug genomic DNA, equal to about 30,000 T cell genomes. Purified libraries were measured with a Qubit 3.0 fluorometer, size-checked on a Bioanalyzer 2100, and measured again with the KAPA Library Quantification kit. A separate single-read 150-cycle Illumina NextSeq 550 flow cell was used to sequence each immunoSEQ 96-well plate. The original pipeline was this. Because the immunoSEQ output included only junctional sequences and no quality scores, the filtering could not be the same as the filtering used for full-length reads. To assign V/J genes and CDR3, sequences were annotated using PyIR, a Python wrapper for IgBLAST v1.9, with IMGT germline references. Any read was removed if the V/J assignment was weak (E-value above 1e-6), the CDR3 was missing, or the read contained stop codons, out-of-frame junctions, or ambiguous translated residues. V3J clonotypes were defined by identical inferred V gene, J gene, and CDR3 amino acid sequence. Percentage overlap between repertoires was computed as shared unique clonotypes divided by the size of the smaller repertoire. Repertoire richness was assessed with RTK rarefaction, the Chao1 estimator, and Recon v2.1 estimates of unobserved clonotypes. Generation probabilities for all TCRbeta clonotypes obtained by the gDNA method from a handful of donors were computed using OLGA. Held by TCRdb, this immuneACCESS table contains in-frame sequences only and omits some clones. Under half of the omission traces to an unresolved V gene where checked; the cause of the rest is unknown. D and trimming come from the DNA, and the V and J calls and clone size come from that table. This sample is represented by about 730,000 clones; 55% to 80% of them were singletons. Of the sample, under 2% is held by the ten largest clones.

The TCR was taken from a woman aged 30 to 39 in good health. Here the chain combines TRBV19 and TRBJ2-7; 7 central bases correspond to TRBD2. The sample taken for sequencing was memory CD4+ T cells sorted from blood. The sample's cell subset or site label, in plain terms: CD45RA-negative fraction. Here is the DNA: TGTGCCAGTAGGCCTAGCGGCTCCTACGAGCAGTACTTC. Its protein reads: CASRPSGSYEQYF.